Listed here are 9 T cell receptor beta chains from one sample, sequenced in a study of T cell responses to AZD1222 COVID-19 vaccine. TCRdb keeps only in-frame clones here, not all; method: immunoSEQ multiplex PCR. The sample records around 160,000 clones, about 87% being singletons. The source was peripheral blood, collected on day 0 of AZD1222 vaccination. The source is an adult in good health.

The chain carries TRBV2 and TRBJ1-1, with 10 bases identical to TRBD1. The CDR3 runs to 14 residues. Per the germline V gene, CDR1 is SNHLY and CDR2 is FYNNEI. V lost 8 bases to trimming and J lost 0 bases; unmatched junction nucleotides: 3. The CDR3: CASRQGAMNTEAFF. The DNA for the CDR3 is TGTGCCAGCCGACAGGGGGCCATGAACACTGAAGCTTTCTTT. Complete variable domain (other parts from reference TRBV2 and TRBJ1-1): EPEVTQTPSHQVTQMGQEVILRCVPISNHLYFYWYRQILGQKVEFLVSFYNNEISEKSEIFDDQFSVERPDGSNFTLKIRSTKLEDSAMYFCASRQGAMNTEAFFGQGTRLTVV.

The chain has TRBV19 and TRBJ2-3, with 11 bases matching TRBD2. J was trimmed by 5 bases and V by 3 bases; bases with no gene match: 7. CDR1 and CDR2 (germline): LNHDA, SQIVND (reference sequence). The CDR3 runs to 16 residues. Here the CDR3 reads CASSINFLAGGDTQYF. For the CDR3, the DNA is TGTGCCAGTAGTATTAATTTTCTAGCGGGGGGAGATACGCAGTATTTT.

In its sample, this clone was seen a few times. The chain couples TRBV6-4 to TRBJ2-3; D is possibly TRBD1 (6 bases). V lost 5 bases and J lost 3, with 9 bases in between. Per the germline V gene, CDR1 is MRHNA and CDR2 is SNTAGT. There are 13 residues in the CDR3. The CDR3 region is CASSYRVTDTQYF. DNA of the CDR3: TGTGCCAGCAGTTACAGGGTAACAGATACGCAGTATTTT.

CDR3 DNA sequence: TGTGCCAGCAGCCCAAACCCAGGGGGCGGTGGCTACACCTTC. Translation: CASSPNPGGGGYTF. The J gene is TRBJ1-2, the V gene TRBV5-4, with 8 bases aligning to TRBD1. Germline-derived CDR1 and CDR2 are SGHNT and YYREEE (reference sequence). The CDR3 covers 14 residues. V was pared by 4 bases and J by 7 bases, with 9 bases of the junction left unmatched.

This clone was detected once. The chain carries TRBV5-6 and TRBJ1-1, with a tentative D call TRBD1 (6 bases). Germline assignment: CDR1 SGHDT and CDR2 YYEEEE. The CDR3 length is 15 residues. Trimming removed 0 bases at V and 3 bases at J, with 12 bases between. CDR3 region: CASSLGGGADTEAFF. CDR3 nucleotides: TGTGCCAGCAGCTTGGGTGGGGGCGCGGACACTGAAGCTTTCTTT.

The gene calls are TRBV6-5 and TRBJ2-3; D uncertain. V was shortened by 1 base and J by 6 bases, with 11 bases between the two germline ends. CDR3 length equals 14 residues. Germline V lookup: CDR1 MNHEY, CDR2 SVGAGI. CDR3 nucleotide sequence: TGTGCCAGCAGTTACTTTGTAGGAATGGATACGCAGTATTTT. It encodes CASSYFVGMDTQYF.

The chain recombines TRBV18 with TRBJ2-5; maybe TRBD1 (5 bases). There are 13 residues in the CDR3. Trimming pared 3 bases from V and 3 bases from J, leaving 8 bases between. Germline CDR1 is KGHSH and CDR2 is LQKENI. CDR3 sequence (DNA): TGTGCCAGCTCACCGGACATAAAAGAGACCCAGTACTTC. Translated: CASSPDIKETQYF.

This CDR3 is CASSPPGRASYEQYF. CDR3 in DNA: TGTGCCAGCAGCCCCCCGGGTAGGGCATCCTACGAGCAGTACTTC. The genes are TRBV3-1 (or the pseudogene TRBV3-2) and TRBJ2-7; no reliable D call. Germline CDR1 and CDR2: LGHDT and YNNKEL (reference sequence). The CDR3 length is 15 residues. The V end was cut by 4 bases, the J end by 1 base, with 14 bases between.

The CDR3 reads CASSVPDPSGTQYF. The CDR3 nucleotides are TGTGCCAGTAGTGTTCCGGACCCTTCGGGGACCCAGTACTTC. V and J are TRBV19 and TRBJ2-5; D unclear. Trimming shortened V by 5 bases and J by 7 bases, and 17 bases separated the two germline ends. The CDR3 has 14 amino acids. Per germline, CDR1 LNHDA and CDR2 SQIVND (reference sequence).